The present entry profiles one T cell receptor (beta chain) with its context. During active infection, Seattle patients enrolled and were then monitored through disease. Germline assignment: CDR1 SGDLS and CDR2 YYNGEE. Trimming took 0 bases from V and 5 from J; bases not matched to a gene: 10. The CDR3 is 17 residues long. Authors' analysis steps: From reference gene primer amplification, estimates of nucleated cell counts were derived. Sequencing was performed with immunoSEQ multiplex PCR; in TCRdb, only in-frame clones are kept and a portion is missing. V and J calls and clone size are those listed in that table; D and trimming were worked out from the DNA. The sample includes roughly 310,000 clones, roughly 90% of them seen just once. The record originates from a study of blood T cell repertoires in COVID-19. About the study: Samples representing acute and convalescent COVID-19 were sourced from the United States, Italy and Spain. PBMCs, B-cell-depleted T cells, or T cells were the source of the cDNA or gDNA that made up the material.

The chain joins TRBV9 to TRBJ1-2, with 10 nucleotides matching TRBD1. Sequencing was carried out using peripheral blood. This TCR came from a young woman with COVID-19, enrolled during active disease. CDR3 amino acids: CASSVATTGGAGYGYTF. Here the CDR3 DNA reads TGTGCCAGCAGCGTAGCTACGACAGGGGGCGCAGGGTATGGCTACACCTTC.